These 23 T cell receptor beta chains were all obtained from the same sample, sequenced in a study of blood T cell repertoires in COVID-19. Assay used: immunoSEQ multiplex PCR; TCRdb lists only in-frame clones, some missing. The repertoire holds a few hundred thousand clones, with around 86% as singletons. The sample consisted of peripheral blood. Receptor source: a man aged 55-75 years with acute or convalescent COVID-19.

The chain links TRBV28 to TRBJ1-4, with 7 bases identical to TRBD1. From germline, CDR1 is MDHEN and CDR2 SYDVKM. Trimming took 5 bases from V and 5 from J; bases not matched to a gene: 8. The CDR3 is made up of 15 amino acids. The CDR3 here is CASSSDGTVNEKLFF. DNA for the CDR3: TGTGCCAGCAGTAGTGACGGGACAGTGAATGAAAAACTGTTTTTT.

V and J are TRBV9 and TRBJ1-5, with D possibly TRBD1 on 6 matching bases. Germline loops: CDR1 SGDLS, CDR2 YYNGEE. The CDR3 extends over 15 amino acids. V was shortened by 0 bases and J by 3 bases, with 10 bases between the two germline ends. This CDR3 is CASSVGGQPNQPQHF. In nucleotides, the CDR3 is TGTGCCAGCAGCGTAGGTGGACAGCCCAATCAGCCCCAGCATTTT. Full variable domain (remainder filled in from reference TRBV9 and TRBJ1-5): DSGVTQTPKHLITATGQRVTLRCSPRSGDLSVYWYQQSLDQGLQFLIQYYNGEERAKGNILERFSAQQFPDLHSELNLSSLELGDSALYFCASSVGGQPNQPQHFGDGTRLSIL.

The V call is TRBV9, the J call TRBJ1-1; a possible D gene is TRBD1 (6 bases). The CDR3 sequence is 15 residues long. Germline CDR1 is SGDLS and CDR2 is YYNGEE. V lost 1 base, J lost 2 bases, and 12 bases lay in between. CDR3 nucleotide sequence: TGTGCCAGCAGCGTACTGGGGGCTACCAACACTGAAGCTTTCTTT. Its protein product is CASSVLGATNTEAFF.

CDR3 DNA: TGTGCCAGCGGGGACTTCGGGACAGGGGGCTCCTACGAGCAGTACTTC. Protein product: CASGDFGTGGSYEQYF. This chain uses TRBV28 with TRBJ2-7; TRBD1 matches 11 bases. The trim removed 8 bases at V and 0 bases at J, leaving 9 bases unmatched. The CDR3 extends over 16 amino acids. Per the germline V gene, CDR1 is MDHEN and CDR2 is SYDVKM.

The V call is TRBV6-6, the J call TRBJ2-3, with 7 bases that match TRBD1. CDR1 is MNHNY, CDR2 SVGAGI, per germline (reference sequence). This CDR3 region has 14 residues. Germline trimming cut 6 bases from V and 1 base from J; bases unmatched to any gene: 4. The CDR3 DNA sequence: TGTGCCAGCAGACAGGGACAGCGCACAGATACGCAGTATTTT. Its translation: CASRQGQRTDTQYF.

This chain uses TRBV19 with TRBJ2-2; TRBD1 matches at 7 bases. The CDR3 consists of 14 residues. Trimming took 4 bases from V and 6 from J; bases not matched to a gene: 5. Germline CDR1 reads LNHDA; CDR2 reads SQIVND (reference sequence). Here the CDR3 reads CASSNTGASGELFF. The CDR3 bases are TGTGCCAGTAGTAATACAGGGGCGTCCGGGGAGCTGTTTTTT.

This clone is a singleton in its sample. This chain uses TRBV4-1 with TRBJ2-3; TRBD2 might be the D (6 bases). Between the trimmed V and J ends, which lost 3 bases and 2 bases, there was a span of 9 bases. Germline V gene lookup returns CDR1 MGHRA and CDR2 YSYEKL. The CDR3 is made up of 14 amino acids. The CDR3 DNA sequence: TGCGCCAGCAGCCAGCGGGAATACACAGATACGCAGTATTTT. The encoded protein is CASSQREYTDTQYF.

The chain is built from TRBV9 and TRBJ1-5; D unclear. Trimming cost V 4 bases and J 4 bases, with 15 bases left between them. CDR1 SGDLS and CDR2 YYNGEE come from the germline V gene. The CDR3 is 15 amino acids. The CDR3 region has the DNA TGTGCCAGCAGCCCCTCCGACAACACGAATCAGCCCCAGCATTTT. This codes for CASSPSDNTNQPQHF.

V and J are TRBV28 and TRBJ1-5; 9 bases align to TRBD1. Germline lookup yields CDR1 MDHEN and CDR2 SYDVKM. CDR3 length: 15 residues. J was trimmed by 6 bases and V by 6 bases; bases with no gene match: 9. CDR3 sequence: CASRDRDREFQPQHF. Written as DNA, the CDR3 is TGTGCCAGCAGAGACCGGGACAGGGAATTTCAGCCCCAGCATTTT.

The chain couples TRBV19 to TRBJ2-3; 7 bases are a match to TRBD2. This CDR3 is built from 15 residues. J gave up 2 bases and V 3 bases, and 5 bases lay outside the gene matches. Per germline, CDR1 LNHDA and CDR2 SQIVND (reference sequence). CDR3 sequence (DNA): TGTGCCAGTAGTATCGCGGCGGGAGTCACAGATACGCAGTATTTT. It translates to CASSIAAGVTDTQYF.

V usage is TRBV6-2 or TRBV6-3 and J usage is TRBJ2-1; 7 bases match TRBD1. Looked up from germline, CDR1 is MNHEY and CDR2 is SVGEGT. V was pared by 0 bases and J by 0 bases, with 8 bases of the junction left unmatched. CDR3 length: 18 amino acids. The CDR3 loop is CASSYSPKTGTSYNEQFF. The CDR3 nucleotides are TGTGCCAGCAGTTACTCGCCCAAGACAGGGACCTCCTACAATGAGCAGTTCTTC.

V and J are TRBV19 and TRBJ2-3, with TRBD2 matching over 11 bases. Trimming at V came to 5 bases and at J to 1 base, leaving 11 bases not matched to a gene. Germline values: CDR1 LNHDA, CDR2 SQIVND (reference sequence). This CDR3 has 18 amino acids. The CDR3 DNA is TGTGCCAGTAGTCAACCCACCACTAGCGGGGGACGCACAGATACGCAGTATTTT. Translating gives CASSQPTTSGGRTDTQYF.

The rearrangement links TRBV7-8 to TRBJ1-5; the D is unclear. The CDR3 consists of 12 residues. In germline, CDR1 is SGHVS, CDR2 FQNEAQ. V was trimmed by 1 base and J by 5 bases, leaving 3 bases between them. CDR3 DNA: TGTGCCAGCAGCTTAGTAGATCAGCCCCAGCATTTT. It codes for CASSLVDQPQHF. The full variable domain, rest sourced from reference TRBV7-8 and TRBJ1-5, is GAGVSQSPRYKVAKRGQDVALRCDPISGHVSLFWYQQALGQGPEFLTYFQNEAQLDKSGLPSDRFFAERPEGSVSTLKIQRTQQEDSAVYLCASSLVDQPQHFGDGTRLSIL.

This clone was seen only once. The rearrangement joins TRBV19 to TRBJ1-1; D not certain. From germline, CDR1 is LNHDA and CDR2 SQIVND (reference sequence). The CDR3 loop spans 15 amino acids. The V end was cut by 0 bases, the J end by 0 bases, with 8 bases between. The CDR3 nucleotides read TGTGCCAGTAGTATAGATTGGCGGATGAACACTGAAGCTTTCTTT. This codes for CASSIDWRMNTEAFF.

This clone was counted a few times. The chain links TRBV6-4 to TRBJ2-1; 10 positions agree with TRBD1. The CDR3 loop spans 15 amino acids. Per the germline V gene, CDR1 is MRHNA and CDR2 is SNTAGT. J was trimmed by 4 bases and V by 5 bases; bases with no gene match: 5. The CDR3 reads CASSSGTGDYNEQFF. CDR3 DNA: TGTGCCAGCAGTTCCGGGACAGGGGATTACAATGAGCAGTTCTTC.

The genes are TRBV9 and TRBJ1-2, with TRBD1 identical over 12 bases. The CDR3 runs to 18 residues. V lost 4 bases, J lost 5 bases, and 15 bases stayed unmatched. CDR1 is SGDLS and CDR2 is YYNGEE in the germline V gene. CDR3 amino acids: CASSPRVGTGGPRYGYTF. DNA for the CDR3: TGTGCCAGCAGCCCTCGGGTGGGGACAGGGGGCCCTAGGTATGGCTACACCTTC.

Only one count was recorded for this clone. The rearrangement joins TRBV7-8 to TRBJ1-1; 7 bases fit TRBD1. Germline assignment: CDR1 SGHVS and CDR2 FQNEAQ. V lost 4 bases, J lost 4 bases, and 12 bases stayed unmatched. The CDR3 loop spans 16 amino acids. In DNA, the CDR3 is TGTGCCAGCAGCTCCCAAGCAGGGGGAGACCTCACTGAAGCTTTCTTT. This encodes CASSSQAGGDLTEAFF.

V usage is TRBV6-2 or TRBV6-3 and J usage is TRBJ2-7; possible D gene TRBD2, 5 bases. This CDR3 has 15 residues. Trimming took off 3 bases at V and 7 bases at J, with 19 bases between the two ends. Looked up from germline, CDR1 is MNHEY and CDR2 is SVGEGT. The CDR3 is CASSYADLSTGEQYF. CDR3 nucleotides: TGTGCCAGCAGTTATGCGGACCTGTCGACGGGAGAGCAGTACTTC.

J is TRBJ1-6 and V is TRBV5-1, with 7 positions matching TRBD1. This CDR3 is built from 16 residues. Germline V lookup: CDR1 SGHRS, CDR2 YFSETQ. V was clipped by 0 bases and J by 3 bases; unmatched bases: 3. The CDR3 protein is CASSLGQGGYNSPLHF. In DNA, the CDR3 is TGCGCCAGCAGCTTGGGCCAGGGGGGCTATAATTCACCCCTCCACTTT.

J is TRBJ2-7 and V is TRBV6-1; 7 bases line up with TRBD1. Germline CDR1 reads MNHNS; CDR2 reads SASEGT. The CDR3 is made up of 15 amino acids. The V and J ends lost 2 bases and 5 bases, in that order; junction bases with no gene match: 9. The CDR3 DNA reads TGTGCCAGCAGTGAACAGACAGGGACCAGCGACGAGCAGTACTTC. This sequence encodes CASSEQTGTSDEQYF.

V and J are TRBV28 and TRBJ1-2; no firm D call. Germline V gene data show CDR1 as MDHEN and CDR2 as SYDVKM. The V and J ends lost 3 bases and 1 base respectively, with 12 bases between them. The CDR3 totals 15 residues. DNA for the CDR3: TGTGCCAGCAGTTTCGCGGGAATGGGTAACTATGGCTACACCTTC. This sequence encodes CASSFAGMGNYGYTF.

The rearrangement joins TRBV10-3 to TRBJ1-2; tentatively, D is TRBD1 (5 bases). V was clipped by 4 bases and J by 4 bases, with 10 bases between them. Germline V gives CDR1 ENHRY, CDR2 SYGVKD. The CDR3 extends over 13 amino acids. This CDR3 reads CAISVGQIYGYTF. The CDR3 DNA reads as TGTGCCATCAGTGTGGGGCAGATCTATGGCTACACCTTC.

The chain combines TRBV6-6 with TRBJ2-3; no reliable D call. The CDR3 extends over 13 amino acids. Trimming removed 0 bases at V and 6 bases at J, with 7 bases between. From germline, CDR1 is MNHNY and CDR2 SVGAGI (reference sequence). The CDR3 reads CASSYSPRDTQYF. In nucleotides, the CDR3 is TGTGCCAGCAGTTACTCGCCCAGGGATACGCAGTATTTT.